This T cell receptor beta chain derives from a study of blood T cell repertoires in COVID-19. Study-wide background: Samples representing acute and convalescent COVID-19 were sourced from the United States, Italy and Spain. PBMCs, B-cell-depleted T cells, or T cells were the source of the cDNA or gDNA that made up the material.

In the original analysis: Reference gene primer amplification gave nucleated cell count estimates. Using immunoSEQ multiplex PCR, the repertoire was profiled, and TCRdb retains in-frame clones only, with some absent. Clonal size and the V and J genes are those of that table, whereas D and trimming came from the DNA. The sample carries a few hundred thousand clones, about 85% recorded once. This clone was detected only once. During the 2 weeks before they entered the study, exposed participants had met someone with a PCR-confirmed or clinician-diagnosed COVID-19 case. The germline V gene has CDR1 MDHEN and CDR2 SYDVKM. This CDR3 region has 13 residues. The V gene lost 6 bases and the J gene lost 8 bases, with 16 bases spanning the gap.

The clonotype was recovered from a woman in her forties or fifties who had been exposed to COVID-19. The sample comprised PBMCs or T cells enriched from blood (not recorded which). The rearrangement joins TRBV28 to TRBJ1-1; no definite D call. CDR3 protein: CASSRREGREAFF. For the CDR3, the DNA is TGTGCCAGCAGCCGTAGGGAGGGCCGGGAAGCTTTCTTT. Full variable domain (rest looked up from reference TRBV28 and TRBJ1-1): DVKVTQSSRYLVKRTGEKVFLECVQDMDHENMFWYRQDPGLGLRLIYFSYDVKMKEKGDIPEGYSVSREKKERFSLILESASTNQTSMYLCASSRREGREAFFGQGTRLTVV.